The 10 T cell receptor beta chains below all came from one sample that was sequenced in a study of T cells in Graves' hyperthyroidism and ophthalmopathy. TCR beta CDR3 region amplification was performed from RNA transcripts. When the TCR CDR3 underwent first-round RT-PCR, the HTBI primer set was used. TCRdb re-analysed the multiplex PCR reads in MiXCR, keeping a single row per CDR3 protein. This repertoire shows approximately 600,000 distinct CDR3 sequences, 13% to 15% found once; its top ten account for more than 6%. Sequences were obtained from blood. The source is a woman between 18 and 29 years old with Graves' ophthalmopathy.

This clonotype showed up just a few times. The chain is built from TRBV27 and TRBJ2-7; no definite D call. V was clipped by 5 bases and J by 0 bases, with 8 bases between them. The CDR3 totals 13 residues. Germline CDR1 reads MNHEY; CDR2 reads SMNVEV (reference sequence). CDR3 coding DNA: TGTGCCAGCAGTGCACAGAGCTCCTACGAGCAGTACTTC. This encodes CASSAQSSYEQYF.

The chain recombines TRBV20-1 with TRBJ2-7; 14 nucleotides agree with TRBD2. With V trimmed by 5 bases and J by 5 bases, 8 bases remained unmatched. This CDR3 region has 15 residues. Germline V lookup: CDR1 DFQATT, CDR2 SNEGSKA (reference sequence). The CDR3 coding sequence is TGCAGTGCTCCGGGACTAGCGGGAGTCTCAGACGAGCAGTACTTC. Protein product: CSAPGLAGVSDEQYF.

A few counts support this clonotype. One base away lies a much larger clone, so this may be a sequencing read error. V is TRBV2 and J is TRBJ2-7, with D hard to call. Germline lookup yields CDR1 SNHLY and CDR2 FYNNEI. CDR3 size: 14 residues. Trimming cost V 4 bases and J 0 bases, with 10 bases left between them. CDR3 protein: CASSAEQASYEQYF. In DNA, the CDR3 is TGTGCCAGCAGTGCGGAGCAGGCCTCCTACGAGCAGTACTTC.

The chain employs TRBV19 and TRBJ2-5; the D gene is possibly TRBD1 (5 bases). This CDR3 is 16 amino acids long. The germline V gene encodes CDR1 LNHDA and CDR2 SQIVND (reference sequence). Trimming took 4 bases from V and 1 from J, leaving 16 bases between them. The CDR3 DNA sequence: TGTGCCAGTAGTACCCCAGGCGTTGACAGCCAAGAGACCCAGTACTTC. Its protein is CASSTPGVDSQETQYF.

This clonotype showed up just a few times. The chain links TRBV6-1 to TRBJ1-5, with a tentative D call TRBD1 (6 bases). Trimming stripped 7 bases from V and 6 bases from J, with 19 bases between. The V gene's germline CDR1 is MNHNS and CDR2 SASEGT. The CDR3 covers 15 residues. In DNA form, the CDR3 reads TGTGCCAGCAACCACGGGGGGGCGGAGGGTCAGCCCCAGCATTTT. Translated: CASNHGGAEGQPQHF.

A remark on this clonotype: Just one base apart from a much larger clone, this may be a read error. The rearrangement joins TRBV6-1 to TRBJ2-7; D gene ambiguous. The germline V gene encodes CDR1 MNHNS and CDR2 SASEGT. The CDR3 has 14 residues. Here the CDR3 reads CAGSRPRTPYEQYF. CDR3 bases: TGTGCCGGCAGTCGACCCAGAACCCCCTACGAGCAGTACTTC.

CDR3 loop: CAISSGLYNSPLHF. The CDR3 DNA sequence: TGTGCCATCAGTTCGGGACTCTATAATTCACCCCTCCACTTT. V and J are TRBV10-3 and TRBJ1-6; perhaps TRBD1 as D (5 bases). The V end was cut by 5 bases, the J end by 3 bases, with 8 bases between. Germline values: CDR1 ENHRY, CDR2 SYGVKD. The length of the CDR3 is 14 residues.

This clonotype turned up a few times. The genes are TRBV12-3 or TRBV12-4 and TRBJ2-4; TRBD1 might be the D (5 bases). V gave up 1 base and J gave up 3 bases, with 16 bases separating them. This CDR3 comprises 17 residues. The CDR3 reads CASSLEEGVLGKNIQYF. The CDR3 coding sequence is TGTGCCAGCAGTTTAGAAGAAGGGGTATTGGGCAAAAACATTCAGTACTTC.

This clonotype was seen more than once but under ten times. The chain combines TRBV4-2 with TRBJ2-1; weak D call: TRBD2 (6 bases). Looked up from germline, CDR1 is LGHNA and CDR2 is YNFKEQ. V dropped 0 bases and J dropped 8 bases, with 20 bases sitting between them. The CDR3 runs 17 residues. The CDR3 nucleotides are TGTGCCAGCAGCCAAGAGTCTCCGGGGGACGGGGACCATGAGCAGTTCTTC. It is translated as CASSQESPGDGDHEQFF.

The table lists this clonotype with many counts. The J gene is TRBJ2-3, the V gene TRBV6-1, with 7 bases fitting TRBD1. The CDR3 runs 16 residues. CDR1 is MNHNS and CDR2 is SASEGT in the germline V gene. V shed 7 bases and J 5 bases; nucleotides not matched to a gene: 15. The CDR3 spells CASTGQVILGGDTQYF. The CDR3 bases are TGTGCCAGCACCGGACAGGTCATCTTAGGGGGAGATACGCAGTATTTT.